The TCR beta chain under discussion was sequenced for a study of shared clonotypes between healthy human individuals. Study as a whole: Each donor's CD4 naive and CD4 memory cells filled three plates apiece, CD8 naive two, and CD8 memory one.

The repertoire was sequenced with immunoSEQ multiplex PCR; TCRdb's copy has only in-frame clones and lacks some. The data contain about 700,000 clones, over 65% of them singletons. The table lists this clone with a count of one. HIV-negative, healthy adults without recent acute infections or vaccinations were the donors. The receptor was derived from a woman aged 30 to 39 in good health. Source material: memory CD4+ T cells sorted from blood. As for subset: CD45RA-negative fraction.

The CDR3 DNA reads TGTGCCAGCAGTTACTCGTTACGTGAGCAGTTCTTC. It encodes CASSYSLREQFF. The chain joins TRBV6-5 to TRBJ2-1; D uncertain. Germline lookup yields CDR1 MNHEY and CDR2 SVGAGI. The CDR3 consists of 12 residues. Trimming shortened V by 0 bases and J by 9 bases, and 6 bases separated the two germline ends.